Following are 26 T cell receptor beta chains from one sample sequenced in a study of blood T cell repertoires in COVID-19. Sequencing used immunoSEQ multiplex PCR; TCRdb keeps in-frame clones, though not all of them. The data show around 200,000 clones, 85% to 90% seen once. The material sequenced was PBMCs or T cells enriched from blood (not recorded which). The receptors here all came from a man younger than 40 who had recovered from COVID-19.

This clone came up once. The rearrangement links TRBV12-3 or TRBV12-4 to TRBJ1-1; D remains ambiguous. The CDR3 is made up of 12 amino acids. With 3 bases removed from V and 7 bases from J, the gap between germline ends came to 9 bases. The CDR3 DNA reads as TGTGCCAGCAGTTTTGGGAGCTATGAAGCTTTCTTT. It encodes CASSFGSYEAFF.

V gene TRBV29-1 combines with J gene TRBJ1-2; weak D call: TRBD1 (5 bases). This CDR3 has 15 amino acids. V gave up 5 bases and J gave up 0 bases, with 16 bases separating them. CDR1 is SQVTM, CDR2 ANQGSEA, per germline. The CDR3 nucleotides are TGCAGCGTTCCTGAACTGACAGACTCTAACTATGGCTACACCTTC. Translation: CSVPELTDSNYGYTF.

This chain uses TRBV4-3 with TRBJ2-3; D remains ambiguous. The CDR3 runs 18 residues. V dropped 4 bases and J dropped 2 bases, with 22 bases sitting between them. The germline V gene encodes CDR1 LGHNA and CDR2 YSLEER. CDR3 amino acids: CASSPHRWHSQNTDTQYF. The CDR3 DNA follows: TGCGCCAGCAGCCCGCATCGATGGCACAGTCAGAACACAGATACGCAGTATTTT.

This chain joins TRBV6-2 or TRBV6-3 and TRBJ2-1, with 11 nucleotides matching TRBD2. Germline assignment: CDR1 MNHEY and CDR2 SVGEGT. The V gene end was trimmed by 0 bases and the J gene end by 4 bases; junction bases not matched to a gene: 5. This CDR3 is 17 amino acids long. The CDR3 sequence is CASSYSPSGGIYNEQFF. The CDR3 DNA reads TGTGCCAGCAGTTACTCGCCTAGCGGGGGGATATACAATGAGCAGTTCTTC.

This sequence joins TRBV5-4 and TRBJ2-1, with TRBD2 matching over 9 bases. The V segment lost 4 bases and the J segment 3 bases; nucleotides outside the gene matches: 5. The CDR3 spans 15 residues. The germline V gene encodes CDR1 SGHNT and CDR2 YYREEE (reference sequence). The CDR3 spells CASSRTSESYNEQFF. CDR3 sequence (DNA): TGTGCCAGCAGCCGGACTAGCGAGAGCTACAATGAGCAGTTCTTC.

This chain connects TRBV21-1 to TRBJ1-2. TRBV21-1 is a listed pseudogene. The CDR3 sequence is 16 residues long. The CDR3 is CASSKFPPRAGYGYTF. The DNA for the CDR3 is TGTGCCAGCAGCAAATTCCCCCCTAGGGCGGGGTATGGCTACACCTTC.

The CDR3, as DNA: TGTGCCTGCGAGGGACAGGGGGTTTCAGATACGCAGTATTTT. This encodes CACEGQGVSDTQYF. The chain joins TRBV5-4 to TRBJ2-3, with 11 bases fitting TRBD1. V lost 10 bases to trimming and J lost 4 bases; unmatched junction nucleotides: 8. CDR1 and CDR2 (germline): SGHNT, YYREEE (reference sequence). The CDR3 length is 14 residues.

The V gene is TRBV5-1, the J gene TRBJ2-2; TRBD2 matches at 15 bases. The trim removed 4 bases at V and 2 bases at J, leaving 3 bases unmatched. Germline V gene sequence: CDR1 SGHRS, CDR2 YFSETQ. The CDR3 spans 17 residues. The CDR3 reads CASSVGLAGGNTGELFF. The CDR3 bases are TGCGCCAGCAGCGTGGGACTAGCGGGGGGAAACACCGGGGAGCTGTTTTTT.

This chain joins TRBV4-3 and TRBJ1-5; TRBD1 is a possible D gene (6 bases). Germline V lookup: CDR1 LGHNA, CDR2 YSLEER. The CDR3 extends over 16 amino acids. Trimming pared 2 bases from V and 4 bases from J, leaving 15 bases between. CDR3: CASSQTRGGGNQPQHF. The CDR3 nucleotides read TGCGCCAGCAGCCAAACGCGGGGGGGCGGTAATCAGCCCCAGCATTTT.

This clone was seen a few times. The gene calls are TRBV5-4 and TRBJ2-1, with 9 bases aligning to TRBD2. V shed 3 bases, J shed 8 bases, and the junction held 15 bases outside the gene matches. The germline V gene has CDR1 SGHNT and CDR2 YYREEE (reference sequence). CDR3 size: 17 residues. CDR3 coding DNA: TGTGCCAGCAGCTCTGGGGCGACTAGCGGCTCTTTGGATGAGCAGTTCTTC. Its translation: CASSSGATSGSLDEQFF.

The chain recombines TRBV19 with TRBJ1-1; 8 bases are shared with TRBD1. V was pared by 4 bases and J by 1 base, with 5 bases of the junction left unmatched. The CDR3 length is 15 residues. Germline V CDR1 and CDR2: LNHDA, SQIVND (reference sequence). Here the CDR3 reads CASSTTDRGNTEAFF. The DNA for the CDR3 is TGTGCCAGTAGTACCACAGACAGGGGGAACACTGAAGCTTTCTTT.

The CDR3 DNA reads TGCGCCAGCAGTGGACTAGCGGGAGGGAACACCGGGGAGCTGTTTTTT. This gives the protein CASSGLAGGNTGELFF. V and J are TRBV10-1 and TRBJ2-2; TRBD2 agrees at 13 bases. Germline lookup yields CDR1 WNHNN and CDR2 SYGVQD (reference sequence). J was trimmed by 1 base and V by 4 bases; bases with no gene match: 0. The CDR3 spans 16 residues.

CDR3 bases: TGTGCCAGCATCCAGGAGGGTACTGAAGCTTTCTTT. It is translated as CASIQEGTEAFF. J is TRBJ1-1 and V is TRBV2, with D unresolved. CDR3 length: 12 amino acids. CDR1 and CDR2 from the germline V gene are SNHLY and FYNNEI. Trimming shortened V by 7 bases and J by 5 bases, and 11 bases separated the two germline ends.

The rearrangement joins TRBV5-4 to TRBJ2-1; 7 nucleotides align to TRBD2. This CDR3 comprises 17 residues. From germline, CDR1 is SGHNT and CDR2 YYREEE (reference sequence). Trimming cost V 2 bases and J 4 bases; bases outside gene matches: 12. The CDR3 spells CASSLMFSGGGYNEQFF. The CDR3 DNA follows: TGTGCCAGCAGCTTAATGTTTTCGGGAGGAGGTTACAATGAGCAGTTCTTC.

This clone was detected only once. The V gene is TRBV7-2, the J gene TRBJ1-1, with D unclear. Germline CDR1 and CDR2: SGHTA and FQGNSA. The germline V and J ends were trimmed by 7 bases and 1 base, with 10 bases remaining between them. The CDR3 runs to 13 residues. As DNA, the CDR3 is TGTGCCAGCATGGGCCACCCGAACACTGAAGCTTTCTTT. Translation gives CASMGHPNTEAFF.

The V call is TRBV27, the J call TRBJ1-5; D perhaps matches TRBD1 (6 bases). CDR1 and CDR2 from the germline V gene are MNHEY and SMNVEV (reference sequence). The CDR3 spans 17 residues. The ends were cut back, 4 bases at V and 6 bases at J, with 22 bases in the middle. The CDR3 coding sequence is TGTGCCAGCAGTTCCCTTGGGGGGGTTCAGGGGCCTCAGCCCCAGCATTTT. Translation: CASSSLGGVQGPQPQHF.

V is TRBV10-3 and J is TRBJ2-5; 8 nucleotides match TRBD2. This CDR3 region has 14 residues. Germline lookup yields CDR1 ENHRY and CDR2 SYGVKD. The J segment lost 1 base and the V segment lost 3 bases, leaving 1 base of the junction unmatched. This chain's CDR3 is CAISDTSGQETQYF. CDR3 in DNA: TGTGCCATCAGTGACACTAGCGGCCAAGAGACCCAGTACTTC.

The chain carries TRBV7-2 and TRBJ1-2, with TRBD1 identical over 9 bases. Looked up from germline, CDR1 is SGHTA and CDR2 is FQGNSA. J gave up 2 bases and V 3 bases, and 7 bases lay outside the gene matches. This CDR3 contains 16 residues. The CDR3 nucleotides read TGTGCCAGCAGCTTCCGGACAGGGGAAATAAACTATGGCTACACCTTC. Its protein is CASSFRTGEINYGYTF.

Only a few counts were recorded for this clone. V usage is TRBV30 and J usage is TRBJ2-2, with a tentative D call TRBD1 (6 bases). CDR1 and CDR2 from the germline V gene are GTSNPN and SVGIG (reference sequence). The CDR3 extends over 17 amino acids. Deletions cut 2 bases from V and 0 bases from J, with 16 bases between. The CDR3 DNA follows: TGTGCCTGGAGTTTAGGGGCGCGGACAGCGAACACCGGGGAGCTGTTTTTT. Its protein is CAWSLGARTANTGELFF.

CDR3 loop: CSAEDRGTEKLFF. The CDR3 bases are TGCAGCGCCGAGGACAGGGGGACCGAAAAACTGTTTTTT. The chain couples TRBV29-1 to TRBJ1-4, with 10 positions matching TRBD1. The CDR3 sequence is 13 residues long. Germline V gene data show CDR1 as SQVTM and CDR2 as ANQGSEA. Trimming at V came to 7 bases and at J to 8 bases, leaving 7 bases not matched to a gene. Full variable domain (outside the CDR3, taken from reference TRBV29-1 and TRBJ1-4): SAVISQKPSRDICQRGTSLTIQCQVDSQVTMMFWYRQQPGQSLTLIATANQGSEATYESGFVIDKFPISRPNLTFSTLTVSNMSPEDSSIYLCSAEDRGTEKLFFGSGTQLSVL.

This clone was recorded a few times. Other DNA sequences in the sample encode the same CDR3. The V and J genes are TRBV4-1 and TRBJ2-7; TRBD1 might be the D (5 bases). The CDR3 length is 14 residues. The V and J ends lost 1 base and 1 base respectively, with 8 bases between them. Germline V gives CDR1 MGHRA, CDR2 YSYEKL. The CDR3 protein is CASSQVDSSYEQYF. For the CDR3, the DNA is TGCGCCAGCAGCCAAGTAGACAGTTCCTACGAGCAGTACTTC.

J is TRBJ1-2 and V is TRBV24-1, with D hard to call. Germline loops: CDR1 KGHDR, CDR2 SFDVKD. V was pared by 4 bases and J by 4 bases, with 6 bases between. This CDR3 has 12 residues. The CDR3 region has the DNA TGTGCCACCAGTGAAGGGAGCTATGGCTACACCTTC. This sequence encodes CATSEGSYGYTF.

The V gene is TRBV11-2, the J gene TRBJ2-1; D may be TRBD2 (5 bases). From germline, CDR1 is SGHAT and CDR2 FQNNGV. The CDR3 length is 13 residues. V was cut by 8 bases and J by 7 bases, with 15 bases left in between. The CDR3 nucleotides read TGTGCCAGCTCGGGGAGTAAGGTGAATGAGCAGTTCTTC. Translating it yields CASSGSKVNEQFF.

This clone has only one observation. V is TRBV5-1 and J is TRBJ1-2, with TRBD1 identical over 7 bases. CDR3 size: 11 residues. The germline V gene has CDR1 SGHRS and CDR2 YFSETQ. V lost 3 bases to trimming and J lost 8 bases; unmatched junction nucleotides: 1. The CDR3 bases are TGCGCCAGCAGCTGGGGACAGGGCTACACCTTC. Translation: CASSWGQGYTF.

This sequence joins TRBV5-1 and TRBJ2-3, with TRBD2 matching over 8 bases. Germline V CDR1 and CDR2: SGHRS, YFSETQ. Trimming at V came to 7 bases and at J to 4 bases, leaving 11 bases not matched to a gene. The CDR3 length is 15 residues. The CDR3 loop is CASPPGGGAPDTQYF. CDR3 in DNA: TGCGCCAGCCCCCCGGGGGGGGGCGCCCCAGATACGCAGTATTTT.

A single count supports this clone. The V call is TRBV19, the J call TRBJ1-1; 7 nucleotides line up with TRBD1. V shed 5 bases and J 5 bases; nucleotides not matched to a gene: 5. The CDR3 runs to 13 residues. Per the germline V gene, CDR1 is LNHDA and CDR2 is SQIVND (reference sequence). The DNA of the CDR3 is TGTGCCAGTAGTCCGACAGGGAATACTGAAGCTTTCTTT. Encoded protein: CASSPTGNTEAFF.